The next 10 T cell receptor beta chains were all read from a single sample in a study of blood T cells in healthy people across ages. A second roughly 7 to 11 cycle PCR used barcoded and J-beta primers. TCRdb independently ran MiXCR on the 5' RACE reads; one entry per CDR3 protein. Among over 600,000 distinct CDR3 sequences, 40% to 50% were seen once, and the ten largest hold around 32%. Sequencing was carried out using blood. These receptors all come from a man aged 80 or over in good health.

The chain employs TRBV12-3 or TRBV12-4 and TRBJ1-1; TRBD1 might be the D (5 bases). The CDR3 extends over 15 amino acids. V lost 3 bases to trimming and J lost 1 base, with 12 bases between them. The CDR3 nucleotides read TGTGCCAGCAGTTTGGGCCGTAGGGGGAACACTGAAGCTTTCTTT. It codes for CASSLGRRGNTEAFF.

This clonotype was observed at least ten times. V and J are TRBV20-1 and TRBJ2-3; D is uncertain. The length of the CDR3 is 12 residues. Germline V gives CDR1 DFQATT, CDR2 SNEGSKA (reference sequence). V lost 3 bases and J 0 bases, leaving 4 bases between the germline ends. CDR3 region: CSARPSTDTQYF. CDR3 DNA: TGCAGTGCTAGGCCCAGCACAGATACGCAGTATTTT.

J is TRBJ1-1 and V is TRBV4-2; 9 bases agree with TRBD1. Germline V gives CDR1 LGHNA, CDR2 YNFKEQ. V lost 3 bases to trimming and J lost 1 base; unmatched junction nucleotides: 3. The CDR3 runs 15 residues. The CDR3 protein is CASSHPDRGNTEAFF. The CDR3 nucleotides read TGTGCCAGCAGCCACCCGGACAGGGGGAACACTGAAGCTTTCTTT.

The rearrangement links TRBV6-2 or TRBV6-3 to TRBJ2-5; perhaps TRBD2 as D (6 bases). CDR1 is MNHEY and CDR2 is SVGEGT in the germline V gene. This CDR3 is built from 17 residues. The V gene lost 0 bases and the J gene lost 2 bases, with 16 bases spanning the gap. CDR3 loop: CASSYSVGGREQETQYF. In DNA, the CDR3 is TGTGCCAGCAGTTACTCGGTTGGGGGGAGAGAACAAGAGACCCAGTACTTC.

The chain uses TRBV21-1 and TRBJ1-1; the table's D call TRBD1 went unverified against the DNA. TRBV21-1 is given as a pseudogene. This CDR3 is built from 15 residues. The CDR3 spells CASSKGQGMNTEAFF. The CDR3, as DNA: TGTGCCAGCAGCAAGGGACAGGGGATGAACACTGAAGCTTTCTTT.

Points on this clonotype: The junction departs from the called germline gene at one end, perhaps through a read error. The rearrangement uses TRBV7-2 and TRBJ1-1, with D uncertain. The CDR3 sequence is 14 residues long. CDR1 and CDR2 from the germline V gene are SGHTA and FQGNSA. Here the CDR3 DNA reads TGTGCCAGCGGCTTAAGACCAGGCTACACTGAAGCTTTCTTT. Translating it yields CASGLRPGYTEAFF.

The rearrangement joins TRBV11-2 to TRBJ1-2, with 7 bases identical to TRBD1. Germline values: CDR1 SGHAT, CDR2 FQNNGV. The CDR3 contains 19 residues. Germline trimming cut 4 bases from V and 4 bases from J; bases unmatched to any gene: 21. The CDR3 region is CASSSRGVWDSRASYGYTF. The CDR3, as DNA: TGTGCCAGCAGCTCAAGAGGGGTTTGGGACAGCCGGGCTAGCTATGGCTACACCTTC.

The table lists this clonotype with a few counts. J is TRBJ2-1 and V is TRBV20-1; D call uncertain. With 3 bases removed from V and 9 bases from J, the gap between germline ends came to 6 bases. Germline CDR1 is DFQATT and CDR2 is SNEGSKA (reference sequence). The CDR3 is 10 amino acids. CDR3 nucleotides: TGCAGTGCTAGTTTTAGTGAGCAGTTCTTC. Protein product: CSASFSEQFF.

The gene calls are TRBV12-3 or TRBV12-4 and TRBJ1-5; D might be TRBD1 (5 bases). With 7 bases removed from V and 3 bases from J, the gap between germline ends came to 16 bases. The CDR3 runs to 15 residues. The DNA of the CDR3 is TGTGCCAGCAAGCCCGGGACGGCTAACAATCAGCCCCAGCATTTT. It encodes CASKPGTANNQPQHF.

This clonotype was picked up a small number of times. This chain joins TRBV20-1 and TRBJ2-3, with 7 bases aligning to TRBD2. J lost 6 bases, V lost 7 bases, and 16 bases had no gene match. The CDR3 is 15 amino acids. Germline V lookup: CDR1 DFQATT, CDR2 SNEGSKA (reference sequence). This CDR3 reads CSGEGLATSSDTQYF. In nucleotides, the CDR3 is TGCAGTGGGGAGGGGCTAGCGACATCATCTGATACGCAGTATTTT.